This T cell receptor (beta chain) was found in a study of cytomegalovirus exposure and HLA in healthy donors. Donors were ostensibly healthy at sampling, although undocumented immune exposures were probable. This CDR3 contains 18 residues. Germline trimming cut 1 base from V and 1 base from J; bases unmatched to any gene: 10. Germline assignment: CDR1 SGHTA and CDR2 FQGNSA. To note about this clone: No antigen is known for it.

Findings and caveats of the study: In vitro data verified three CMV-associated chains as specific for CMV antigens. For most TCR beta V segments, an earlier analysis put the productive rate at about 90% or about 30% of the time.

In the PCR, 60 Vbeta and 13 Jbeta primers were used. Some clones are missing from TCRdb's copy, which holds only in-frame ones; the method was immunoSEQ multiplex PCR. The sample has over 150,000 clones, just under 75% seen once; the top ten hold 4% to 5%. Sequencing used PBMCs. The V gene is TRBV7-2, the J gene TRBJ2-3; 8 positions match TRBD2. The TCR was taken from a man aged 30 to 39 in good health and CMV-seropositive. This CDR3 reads CASSLVAGPEAGTDTQYF. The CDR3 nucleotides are TGTGCCAGCAGCTTAGTAGCGGGACCCGAGGCTGGCACAGATACGCAGTATTTT.